This paragraph covers one T cell receptor beta chain sequence. Clones were sequenced by immunoSEQ multiplex PCR, and TCRdb holds only the in-frame ones, with some missing. Of fewer than 55,000 clones in the sample, roughly 84% were seen once. This sample stems from a study of radiotherapy plus CTLA-4 blockade in lung cancer. The junction had 10 bases not matched to a gene; V was cut back by 1 base and J by 5 bases. This CDR3 has 16 residues. The germline V gene encodes CDR1 SGHNT and CDR2 YYREEE (reference sequence). This chain joins TRBV5-4 and TRBJ2-7, with TRBD2 matching over 9 bases. The sample in question was peripheral blood, obtained from a patient treated with radiotherapy plus ipilimumab. The TCR was taken from a human donor with non-small cell lung cancer whose response to radiotherapy plus ipilimumab could not be evaluated. CDR3 sequence reads: CASSLSAGGAFNEQYF. CDR3 bases: TGTGCCAGCAGCTTGTCTGCGGGAGGGGCCTTCAACGAGCAGTACTTC.